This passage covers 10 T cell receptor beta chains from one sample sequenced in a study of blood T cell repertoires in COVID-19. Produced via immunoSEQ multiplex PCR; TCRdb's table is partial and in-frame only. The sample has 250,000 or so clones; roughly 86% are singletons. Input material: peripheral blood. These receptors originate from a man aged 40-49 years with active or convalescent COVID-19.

As DNA, the CDR3 is TGTGCCAGCAGCTTAGAAAGGGACAGCCTTCAGCCCCAGCATTTT. Its protein is CASSLERDSLQPQHF. V usage is TRBV7-8 and J usage is TRBJ1-5; 7 nucleotides agree with TRBD1. Germline assignment: CDR1 SGHVS and CDR2 FQNEAQ. The V segment lost 1 base and the J segment 6 bases; nucleotides outside the gene matches: 6. The CDR3 length is 15 residues. The full variable domain, in which reference TRBV7-8 and TRBJ1-5 provide the parts outside the CDR3, is GAGVSQSPRYKVAKRGQDVALRCDPISGHVSLFWYQQALGQGPEFLTYFQNEAQLDKSGLPSDRFFAERPEGSVSTLKIQRTQQEDSAVYLCASSLERDSLQPQHFGDGTRLSIL.

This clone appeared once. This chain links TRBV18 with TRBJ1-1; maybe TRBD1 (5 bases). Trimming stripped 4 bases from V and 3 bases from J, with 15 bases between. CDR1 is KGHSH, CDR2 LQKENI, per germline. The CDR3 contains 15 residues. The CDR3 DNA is TGTGCCAGCTCACTGGAGGTGGGGGGTTACACTGAAGCTTTCTTT. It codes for CASSLEVGGYTEAFF.

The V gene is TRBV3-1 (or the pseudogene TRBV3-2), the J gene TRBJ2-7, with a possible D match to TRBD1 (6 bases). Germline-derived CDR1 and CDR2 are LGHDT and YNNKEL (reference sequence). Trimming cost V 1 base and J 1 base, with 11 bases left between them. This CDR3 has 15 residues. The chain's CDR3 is CASSQVQGGSYEQYF. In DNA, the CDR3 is TGTGCCAGCAGCCAAGTCCAAGGGGGATCCTACGAGCAGTACTTC.

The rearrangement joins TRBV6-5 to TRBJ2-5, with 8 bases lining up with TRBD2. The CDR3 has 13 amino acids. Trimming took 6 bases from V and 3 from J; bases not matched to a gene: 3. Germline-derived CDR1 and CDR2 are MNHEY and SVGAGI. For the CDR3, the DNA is TGTGCCAGCAGACTAGCGGCTAAAGAGACCCAGTACTTC. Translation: CASRLAAKETQYF.

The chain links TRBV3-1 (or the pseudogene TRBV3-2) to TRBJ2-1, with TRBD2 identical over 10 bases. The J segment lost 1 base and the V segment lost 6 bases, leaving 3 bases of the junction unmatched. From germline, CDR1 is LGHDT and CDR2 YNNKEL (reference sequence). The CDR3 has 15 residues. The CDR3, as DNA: TGTGCCAGCAGGGGGACTAGCGCATCCTACAATGAGCAGTTCTTC. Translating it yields CASRGTSASYNEQFF.

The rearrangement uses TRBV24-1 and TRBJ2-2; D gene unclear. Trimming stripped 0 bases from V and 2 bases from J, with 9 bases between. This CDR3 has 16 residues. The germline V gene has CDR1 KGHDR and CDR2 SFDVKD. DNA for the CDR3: TGTGCCACCAGTGATTTGCAACACACCAACACCGGGGAGCTGTTTTTT. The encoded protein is CATSDLQHTNTGELFF.

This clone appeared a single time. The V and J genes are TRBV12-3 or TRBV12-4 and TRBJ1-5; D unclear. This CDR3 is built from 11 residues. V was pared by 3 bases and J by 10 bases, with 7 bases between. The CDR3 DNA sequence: TGTGCCAGCAGTTTCGAGGGCCCCCAGCATTTT. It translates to CASSFEGPQHF.

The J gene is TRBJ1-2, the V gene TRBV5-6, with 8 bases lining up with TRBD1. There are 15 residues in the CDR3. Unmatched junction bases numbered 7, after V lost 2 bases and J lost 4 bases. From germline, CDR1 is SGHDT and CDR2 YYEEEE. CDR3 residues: CASSFLDREGYGYTF. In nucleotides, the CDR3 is TGTGCCAGCAGCTTTTTGGACAGGGAGGGCTATGGCTACACCTTC.

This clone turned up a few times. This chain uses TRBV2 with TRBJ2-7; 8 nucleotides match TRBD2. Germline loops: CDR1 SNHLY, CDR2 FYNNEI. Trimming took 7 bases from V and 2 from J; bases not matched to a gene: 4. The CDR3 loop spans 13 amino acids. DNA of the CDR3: TGTGCCAGCAAGGGCGGGGGGCCCTACGAGCAGTACTTC. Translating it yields CASKGGGPYEQYF.

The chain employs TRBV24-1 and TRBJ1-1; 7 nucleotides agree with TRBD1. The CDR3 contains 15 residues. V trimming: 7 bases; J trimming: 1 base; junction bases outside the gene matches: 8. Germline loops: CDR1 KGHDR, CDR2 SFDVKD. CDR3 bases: TGTGCCACCAGGCACCGGGACAGTGGGAACACTGAAGCTTTCTTT. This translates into CATRHRDSGNTEAFF.